These 2 T cell receptor beta chains came from one sample sequenced in a study of shared clonotypes between healthy human individuals. TCRdb's copy holds only in-frame clones and misses some; the assay was immunoSEQ multiplex PCR. The repertoire holds around 550,000 clones, about 96% seen once, with approximately 0.062% in the top ten. Sample: naive CD4+ T cells sorted from blood. Subset reported: CD45RA+ positively selected. These receptors were taken from a woman aged 25-40 years in good health.

The chain links TRBV6-6 to TRBJ2-7; D remains unclear. The CDR3 spans 14 residues. V lost 2 bases and J 2 bases, leaving 10 bases between the germline ends. Germline CDR1 reads MNHNY; CDR2 reads SVGAGI (reference sequence). CDR3 residues: CASSYRSDAYEQYF. DNA for the CDR3: TGTGCCAGCAGTTACAGGTCGGACGCCTACGAGCAGTACTTC.

The chain recombines TRBV27 with TRBJ2-7; 14 bases match TRBD2. Per germline, CDR1 MNHEY and CDR2 SMNVEV (reference sequence). This CDR3 is 16 amino acids long. The V segment lost 6 bases and the J segment 1 base; nucleotides outside the gene matches: 5. The CDR3 coding sequence is TGTGCCAGCAGGGGACTAGCGGGAGTTGCATCCTACGAGCAGTACTTC. Translating gives CASRGLAGVASYEQYF.